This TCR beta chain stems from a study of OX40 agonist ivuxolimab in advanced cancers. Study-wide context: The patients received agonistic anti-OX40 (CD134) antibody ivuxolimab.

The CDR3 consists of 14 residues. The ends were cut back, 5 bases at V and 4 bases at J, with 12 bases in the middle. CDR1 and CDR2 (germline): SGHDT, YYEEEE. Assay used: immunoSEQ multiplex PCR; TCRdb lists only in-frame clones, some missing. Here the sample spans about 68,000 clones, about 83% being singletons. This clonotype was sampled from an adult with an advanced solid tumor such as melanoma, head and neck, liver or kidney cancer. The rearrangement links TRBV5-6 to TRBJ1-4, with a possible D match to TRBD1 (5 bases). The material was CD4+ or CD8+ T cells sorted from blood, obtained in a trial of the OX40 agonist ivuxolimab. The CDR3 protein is CASSPRGDNEKLFF. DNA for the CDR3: TGTGCCAGCAGTCCAAGGGGCGATAATGAAAAACTGTTTTTT.